These T cell receptor beta chains were read from a single sample in a study of shared clonotypes between healthy human individuals. Sequencing used immunoSEQ multiplex PCR; TCRdb keeps in-frame clones, though not all of them. Among roughly 2.1 million clones listed, 85% to 95% were seen once. The sample was naive CD8+ T cells from PBMCs. The receptor source for this set is a young man in good health. Some clones in this sample may be carry-over from other donors' samples. CDR3s include the opening cysteine and the closing phenylalanine or tryptophan. The order of the fields is J gene, D gene, clone size, V gene, CDR3 protein, CDR3 DNA. D genes are given only for firm matches. Rows may omit the clone size; those that give it use once, few, many or a size class.

TRBJ2-3 | . | once | TRBV9 | CASSRSSPAVTDTQYF | TGTGCCAGCAGCCGTAGTTCGCCAGCGGTTACAGATACGCAGTATTTT
TRBJ1-5 | TRBD1 | . | TRBV28 | CASSPATGGSNQPQHF | TGTGCCAGCTCTCCCGCCACAGGGGGGAGCAATCAGCCCCAGCATTTT
TRBJ2-4 | . | . | TRBV4-3 | CASSQDLAEEGKNIQYF | TGCGCCAGCAGCCAAGATCTGGCAGAGGAGGGCAAAAACATTCAGTACTTC
TRBJ2-7 | . | . | TRBV5-1 | CASSPTLGYEQYF | TGCGCCAGCAGCCCAACCCTAGGCTACGAGCAGTACTTC
TRBJ2-2 | . | . | TRBV9 | CASSVEQHTGELFF | TGTGCCAGCAGCGTAGAACAGCACACCGGGGAGCTGTTTTTT
TRBJ2-3 | . | . | TRBV7-6 | CASSSVTVLLTDTQYF | TGTGCCAGCAGCTCAGTGACAGTCTTACTCACAGATACGCAGTATTTT
TRBJ2-5 | . | . | TRBV7-9 | CASSLASETQYF | TGTGCCAGCAGCTTAGCGTCGGAGACCCAGTACTTC
TRBJ2-1 | TRBD2 | . | TRBV9 | CASSPRGVSGRNEQFF | TGTGCCAGCAGCCCCCGGGGCGTGAGCGGGAGGAATGAGCAGTTCTTC
TRBJ1-2 | . | . | TRBV19 | CASSILDRGYGYTF | TGTGCCAGTAGTATATTGGACAGAGGCTATGGCTACACCTTC
TRBJ1-2 | . | once | TRBV6-1 | CASSENSLYGYTF | TGTGCCAGCAGTGAAAACAGCCTTTATGGCTACACCTTC
TRBJ2-7 | . | . | TRBV4-1 | CASSQGATLRAYEQYF | TGCGCCAGCAGCCAAGGGGCCACGTTGAGGGCCTACGAGCAGTACTTC
TRBJ1-2 | TRBD1 | . | TRBV6-5 | CASSYSGDSFYGYTF | TGTGCCAGCAGTTACTCTGGGGACAGTTTCTATGGCTACACCTTC
TRBJ1-4 | . | . | TRBV5-1 | CASSYLWSVGNEKLFF | TGCGCCAGCAGCTATCTTTGGTCCGTGGGGAATGAAAAACTGTTTTTT
TRBJ1-1 | . | few | TRBV19 | CASSDRPLNTEAFF | TGTGCCAGTAGTGACAGACCATTGAACACTGAAGCTTTCTTT
TRBJ2-5 | TRBD1 | once | TRBV7-2 | CARGGPGTGGALETQYF | TGTGCCAGAGGGGGTCCGGGGACAGGGGGCGCGTTGGAGACCCAGTACTTC
TRBJ1-5 | . | . | TRBV2 | CASSDEKSNQPQHF | TGTGCCAGCAGTGATGAAAAAAGCAATCAGCCCCAGCATTTT
TRBJ2-7 | . | . | TRBV19 | CASSIAFAGAYEQYF | TGTGCCAGTAGTATTGCTTTTGCAGGGGCTTACGAGCAGTACTTC
TRBJ2-7 | . | . | TRBV5-1 | CASFLGYGIYEQYF | TGCGCCAGCTTCTTAGGTTACGGAATATACGAGCAGTACTTC
TRBJ2-3 | . | . | TRBV2 | CASSASISGWGDTQYF | TGTGCCAGCAGTGCCTCAATTAGCGGATGGGGGGATACGCAGTATTTT
TRBJ2-5 | TRBD1 | . | TRBV2 | CASSEESDRAYQETQYF | TGTGCCAGCAGTGAAGAGTCGGACAGGGCGTACCAAGAGACCCAGTACTTC
TRBJ1-1 | . | few | TRBV4-2 | CASSQQFPGDTEAFF | TGTGCCAGCAGCCAGCAATTTCCAGGGGACACTGAAGCTTTCTTT
TRBJ2-7 | . | . | TRBV7-9 | CASSARDNTYEQYF | TGTGCCAGCAGCGCTCGGGACAACACCTACGAGCAGTACTTC
TRBJ1-1 | TRBD1 | . | TRBV27 | CASSYPGGNTEAFF | TGTGCCAGCAGTTATCCAGGGGGAAACACTGAAGCTTTCTTT
TRBJ2-7 | . | . | TRBV6-5 | CASSYSMGDSPYEQYF | TGTGCCAGCAGTTACTCGATGGGAGATTCCCCCTACGAGCAGTACTTC
TRBJ1-3 | . | . | TRBV29-1 | CSANPGLSGNTIYF | TGCAGCGCAAATCCAGGGTTGTCTGGAAACACCATATATTTT
TRBJ2-7 | . | . | TRBV4-1 | CASSQTPGTYAYEQYF | TGCGCCAGCAGCCAAACCCCCGGGACGTATGCCTACGAGCAGTACTTC
TRBJ2-7 | TRBD2 | . | TRBV9 | CASSFSGSPYEQYF | TGTGCCAGCAGCTTTAGCGGGAGTCCGTACGAGCAGTACTTC
TRBJ1-1 | . | . | TRBV29-1 | CSVDEMGLNTEAFF | TGCAGCGTTGACGAGATGGGTCTGAACACTGAAGCTTTCTTT
TRBJ2-7 | . | . | TRBV10-1 | CASSEKGNYEQYF | TGCGCCAGCAGTGAAAAGGGAAACTACGAGCAGTACTTC
TRBJ1-5 | TRBD1 | few | TRBV19 | CASSPDREGNQPQHF | TGTGCCAGTAGCCCCGACAGGGAAGGCAATCAGCCCCAGCATTTT
TRBJ1-5 | TRBD1 | few | TRBV30 | CAWRTGNTQPQHF | TGTGCCTGGCGGACAGGGAATACTCAGCCCCAGCATTTT
TRBJ2-2 | . | . | TRBV6-1 | CASSEALVGIGELFF | TGTGCCAGCAGTGAAGCGCTCGTGGGGATCGGGGAGCTGTTTTTT
TRBJ1-1 | . | once | TRBV12-5 | CASGSGTANTEAFF | TGTGCTAGTGGTTCAGGGACGGCGAACACTGAAGCTTTCTTT
TRBJ2-2 | . | . | TRBV28 | CASSPLGGNTGELFF | TGTGCCAGCAGTCCTCTTGGGGGGAACACCGGGGAGCTGTTTTTT
TRBJ2-2 | . | . | TRBV7-3 | CASSAQGGTGELFF | TGTGCCAGCAGCGCCCAGGGTGGCACCGGGGAGCTGTTTTTT
TRBJ2-4 | . | once | TRBV6-1 | CASRQGLAKNIQYF | TGTGCCAGCAGGCAGGGGCTAGCCAAAAACATTCAGTACTTC
TRBJ2-1 | TRBD2 | . | TRBV9 | CASSETSGRMFF | TGTGCCAGCAGCGAAACTAGCGGGAGAATGTTCTTC
TRBJ1-1 | . | . | TRBV6-6 | CASSYSKTAENTEAFF | TGTGCCAGCAGTTACTCGAAGACAGCAGAGAACACTGAAGCTTTCTTT
TRBJ2-1 | . | once | TRBV6-5 | CASSYSETVYNEQFF | TGTGCCAGCAGTTACTCCGAGACAGTTTACAATGAGCAGTTCTTC
TRBJ2-7 | TRBD2 | . | TRBV2 | CASSGRTGTSGRAYEQYF | TGTGCCAGCAGTGGCCGGACCGGGACTAGCGGGAGGGCCTACGAGCAGTACTTC
TRBJ2-1 | . | . | TRBV15 | CATSRDGETSWYNEQFF | TGTGCCACCAGCAGAGATGGGGAAACTAGTTGGTACAATGAGCAGTTCTTC
TRBJ2-7 | TRBD2 | . | TRBV2 | CASRPTSGISYEQYF | TGTGCCAGCAGACCGACTAGCGGCATCTCCTACGAGCAGTACTTC
TRBJ2-1 | TRBD2 | . | TRBV4-1 | CASSHASLAGGGSPYNEQFF | TGCGCCAGCAGCCACGCCAGCCTAGCGGGAGGGGGGAGTCCCTACAATGAGCAGTTCTTC
TRBJ2-5 | . | . | TRBV7-8 | CASSSSRLETQYF | TGTGCCAGCAGCTCAAGTCGGTTAGAGACCCAGTACTTC
TRBJ2-1 | . | once | TRBV19 | CASTPGGHREQFF | TGTGCCAGTACCCCTGGAGGGCATCGCGAGCAGTTCTTC
TRBJ2-1 | TRBD2 | . | TRBV4-2 | CASSQDPSGSETPYNEQFF | TGTGCCAGCAGCCAAGATCCTAGCGGGAGCGAAACCCCATACAATGAGCAGTTCTTC
TRBJ2-7 | TRBD2 | once | TRBV15 | CATSSSGRIYEQYF | TGTGCCACCAGCAGCAGCGGGAGGATCTACGAGCAGTACTTC
TRBJ2-7 | TRBD2 | . | TRBV2 | CASSDWLAGGVDEQYF | TGTGCCAGCAGTGACTGGCTAGCGGGAGGGGTAGACGAGCAGTACTTC
TRBJ2-1 | . | . | TRBV10-3 | CAISDAPQGGYNEQFF | TGTGCCATCAGTGATGCCCCTCAAGGCGGGTACAATGAGCAGTTCTTC
TRBJ1-2 | TRBD1 | . | TRBV5-4 | CASSQLQGYGYTF | TGTGCCAGCAGCCAACTACAGGGGTATGGCTACACCTTC
TRBJ2-7 | . | . | TRBV9 | CASSVDGGSLLREQYF | TGTGCCAGCAGCGTAGATGGGGGCTCCCTCCTACGAGAACAGTACTTC
TRBJ2-1 | . | . | TRBV29-1 | CSVDGHPLGSYNEQFF | TGCAGCGTTGACGGACACCCATTGGGGTCCTACAATGAGCAGTTCTTC
TRBJ2-2 | . | . | TRBV5-1 | CASGRAGELFF | TGCGCCAGCGGACGCGCCGGGGAGCTGTTTTTT
TRBJ1-2 | . | . | TRBV7-9 | CASSLTGRGTYGYTF | TGTGCCAGCAGCTTAACTGGTCGGGGGACTTACGGCTACACCTTC
TRBJ2-1 | . | . | TRBV11-2 | CASSLGPSYNEQFF | TGTGCCAGCAGCTTAGGACCCTCCTACAATGAGCAGTTCTTC
TRBJ2-7 | TRBD2 | . | TRBV9 | CASSESRSGSYEQYF | TGTGCCAGCAGCGAGTCCCGTAGCGGGAGCTACGAGCAGTACTTC